The rows below give T cell receptor beta chains drawn from one sample of a study of technical replicates of blood from a few donors. Libraries were prepared by immunoSEQ multiplex PCR; TCRdb keeps only in-frame clonotypes and omits some of them. The sample lists some 70,000 clones, around 97% occurring once. Source material: T cells isolated from PBMCs. The source of these receptors is a human donor in good health. Each CDR3 is given with its conserved first and last residue. D genes are given only for firm matches. Clone size is shown for a subset of rows, as once, few, many or a class of expanded clone.

clone size,J gene,V gene,D gene,CDR3 protein,CDR3 DNA
NA,TRBJ2-1,TRBV15,TRBD1,CATSRNRQGAYNEQFF,TGTGCCACCAGCAGAAATAGACAGGGGGCTTACAATGAGCAGTTCTTC
NA,TRBJ2-5,TRBV27,NA,CASSLTGSATQYF,TGTGCCAGCAGTTTAACGGGGAGTGCGACCCAGTACTTC
NA,TRBJ1-1,TRBV19,TRBD1,CASSNTGDTEAFF,TGTGCCAGTAGTAATACAGGGGACACTGAAGCTTTCTTT
NA,TRBJ2-3,TRBV4-3,TRBD2,CASSGTSGTPSTDTQYF,TGCGCCAGCTCCGGGACTAGCGGGACTCCTAGCACAGATACGCAGTATTTT
NA,TRBJ2-2,TRBV29-1,NA,CSGSFSGNTGELFF,TGCAGCGGCTCATTTAGCGGGAACACCGGGGAGCTGTTTTTT
NA,TRBJ1-1,TRBV6-6,TRBD1,CASIIGGATEAFF,TGTGCCAGCATAATAGGGGGCGCGACTGAAGCTTTCTTT
NA,TRBJ1-2,TRBV4-1,TRBD1,CASSPGQENYGYTF,TGCGCCAGCAGCCCGGGACAGGAAAACTATGGCTACACCTTC
NA,TRBJ1-1,TRBV15,TRBD1,CATSRSPGTGGDTEAFF,TGTGCCACCAGCAGATCCCCCGGGACAGGGGGCGATACTGAAGCTTTCTTT
once,TRBJ2-3,TRBV6-5,NA,CASSYAGGNTQYF,TGTGCCAGCAGTTATGCAGGAGGAAATACGCAGTATTTT
NA,TRBJ2-2,TRBV6-4,NA,CASSTWPGTGELFF,TGTGCCAGCAGTACCTGGCCGGGCACCGGGGAGCTGTTTTTT
NA,TRBJ2-7,TRBV5-1,TRBD1,CASSKTTGGYEQYF,TGCGCCAGCAGCAAGACTACAGGGGGCTACGAGCAGTACTTC
once,TRBJ2-3,TRBV28,TRBD2,CASSLLAGGSDTQYF,TGTGCCAGCAGTTTATTAGCGGGAGGCTCAGATACGCAGTATTTT
NA,TRBJ2-1,TRBV6-5,NA,CASSFRQEQFF,TGTGCCAGCAGTTTTCGACAGGAGCAGTTCTTC
NA,TRBJ1-1,TRBV19,NA,CASSIPQAVGTEAFF,TGTGCCAGTAGTATACCCCAGGCCGTAGGCACTGAAGCTTTCTTT
NA,TRBJ1-2,TRBV4-3,NA,CASSQEQVTYGYTF,TGCGCCAGCAGCCAAGAACAGGTCACCTATGGCTACACCTTC
NA,TRBJ1-1,TRBV2,TRBD1,CASRSRDRGSMNTEAFF,TGTGCCAGCAGGAGCCGGGACAGGGGCTCCATGAACACTGAAGCTTTCTTT
NA,TRBJ1-2,TRBV19,TRBD1,CASSKGAGSYDYTF,TGTGCCAGTAGTAAGGGGGCAGGGAGTTATGACTACACCTTC
NA,TRBJ1-1,TRBV27,NA,CATTPAKGVFLRSMNTEAFF,TGTGCCACTACCCCAGCAAAGGGGGTATTTTTACGAAGCATGAACACTGAAGCTTTCTTT
NA,TRBJ1-1,TRBV7-9,NA,CASRRGGFEAFF,TGTGCCAGCAGACGTGGGGGGTTTGAAGCTTTCTTT
NA,TRBJ2-1,TRBV4-2,NA,CASSLGTEGGNEQFF,TGTGCCAGCAGCCTAGGAACCGAAGGGGGCAATGAGCAGTTCTTC
NA,TRBJ2-1,TRBV12-5,NA,CASGLDWGVTRVYEQFF,TGTGCTAGTGGTTTGGATTGGGGGGTCACTAGAGTTTACGAGCAGTTCTTC
NA,TRBJ1-4,TRBV6-5,NA,CASSRVENEKLFF,TGTGCCAGCAGCCGGGTGGAAAATGAAAAACTGTTTTTT
NA,TRBJ2-5,TRBV11-3,NA,CASSRRRGEETQYF,TGTGCCAGCAGCCGCCGAAGGGGTGAAGAGACCCAGTACTTC
NA,TRBJ1-1,TRBV25-1,TRBD1,CASRQGADTFF,TGTGCCAGCAGACAGGGGGCTGACACTTTCTTT
NA,TRBJ2-2,TRBV5-6,NA,CASSGRGELFF,TGTGCCAGCAGCGGGCGCGGGGAGCTGTTTTTT
NA,TRBJ2-7,TRBV15,TRBD2,CATSRDPSGSYEQYF,TGTGCCACCAGCAGAGATCCTAGCGGGAGCTACGAGCAGTACTTC